The source of this T cell receptor (beta chain) is a study of liver allograft versus peripheral blood T cells. Study-level background: Intrahepatic T cell receptor repertoires from transplanted livers were compared against repertoires in recipients' peripheral blood. General observations from the study: T cell receptor repertoires inside liver allografts reportedly differed from those in peripheral blood.

TCRdb re-called the reads through MiXCR, storing one row per CDR3 protein. The data contain about 2,500 distinct CDR3 sequences, 16% of them singletons. Details on this clonotype: Its antigen remains unknown.

Germline V lookup: CDR1 SQVTM, CDR2 ANQGSEA. This CDR3 spans 12 amino acids. The J segment lost 6 bases and the V segment lost 4 bases, leaving 5 bases of the junction unmatched. The genes are TRBV29-1 and TRBJ1-2; TRBD1 matches at 7 bases. The TCR comes from a human patient who had a liver transplant. A subset of T cells may come from the graft donor. The CDR3 coding sequence is TGCAGCGTTGGGACAGGAGTGGATGGCTACACCTTC. Its translation is CSVGTGVDGYTF.